This TCR beta chain was profiled in a study of HIV-infected patients and healthy controls. This CDR3 contains 12 residues. V was clipped by 1 base and J by 7 bases, with 11 bases between them. Germline V CDR1 and CDR2: GTSNPN, SVGIG (reference sequence). Using its own MiXCR run on the 5' RACE reads, TCRdb lists one record per CDR3 protein. The sample comprises about 67,000 distinct CDR3 sequences, approximately 16% of which are singletons, and approximately 5.2% rests with the top ten. Sequences were obtained from CD4+ T cells from blood. The gene calls are TRBV30 and TRBJ2-7; the D gene could be TRBD1 or TRBD2 (5 bases each). This clonotype was obtained from a human donor in good health. CDR3 protein: CAWSGGSWEQYF. In DNA form, the CDR3 reads TGTGCCTGGAGTGGGGGGTCGTGGGAGCAGTACTTC.